The TCR beta chain described here comes from a study of T cell changes during pregnancy in multiple sclerosis. Losses at the gene ends were 5 bases for V and 2 bases for J; bases not matched to a gene: 15. This CDR3 is 18 amino acids long. Germline CDR1 SGHAT, CDR2 FQNNGV. Sequencing used immunoSEQ multiplex PCR; TCRdb keeps in-frame clones, though not all of them. The table records more than 65,000 clones, about 95% of them present only once. This clonotype originated in a female donor with multiple sclerosis, enrolled in a pregnancy study. The sequenced sample was peripheral blood, obtained in the second trimester of pregnancy. This rearrangement joins TRBV11-2 to TRBJ2-3, with 8 nucleotides matching TRBD2. The CDR3: CASSGPGLEYRTTDTQYF. In DNA form, the CDR3 reads TGTGCCAGCAGCGGTCCGGGACTAGAATACCGAACCACAGATACGCAGTATTTT.